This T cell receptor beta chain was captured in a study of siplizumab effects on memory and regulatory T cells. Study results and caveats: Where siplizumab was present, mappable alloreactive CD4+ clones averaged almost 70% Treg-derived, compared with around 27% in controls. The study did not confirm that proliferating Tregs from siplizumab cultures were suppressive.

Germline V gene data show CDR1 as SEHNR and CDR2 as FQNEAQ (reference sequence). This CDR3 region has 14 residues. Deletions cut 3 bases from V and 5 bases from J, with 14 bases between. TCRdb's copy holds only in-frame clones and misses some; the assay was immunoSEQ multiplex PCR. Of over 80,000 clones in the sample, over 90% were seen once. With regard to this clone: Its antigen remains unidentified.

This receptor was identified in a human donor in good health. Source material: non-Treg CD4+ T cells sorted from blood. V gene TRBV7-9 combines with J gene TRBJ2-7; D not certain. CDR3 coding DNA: TGTGCCAGCAGCTTTGGCGATAGTCGAGACGAGCAGTACTTC. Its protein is CASSFGDSRDEQYF.